This T cell receptor (beta chain) derives from a study of early T cells in non-severe SARS-CoV-2 infection. The V end was cut by 0 bases, the J end by 10 bases, with 9 bases between. This CDR3 has 12 residues. Germline CDR1 ENHRY, CDR2 SYGVKD. TCRdb re-called the 5' RACE reads through MiXCR, storing one row per CDR3 protein. The sample holds tens of thousands of distinct CDR3 sequences, 12% seen once. This clonotype was found many times. The clonotype was recovered from an adult who was a healthcare worker with PCR-confirmed SARS-CoV-2 infection or an uninfected control (not recorded which). Sequenced material: whole blood. The chain combines TRBV10-3 with TRBJ1-1; D remains ambiguous. CDR3 protein: CAISESSGSAFF. The CDR3 region has the DNA TGTGCCATCAGTGAGTCGAGTGGGTCAGCTTTCTTT.